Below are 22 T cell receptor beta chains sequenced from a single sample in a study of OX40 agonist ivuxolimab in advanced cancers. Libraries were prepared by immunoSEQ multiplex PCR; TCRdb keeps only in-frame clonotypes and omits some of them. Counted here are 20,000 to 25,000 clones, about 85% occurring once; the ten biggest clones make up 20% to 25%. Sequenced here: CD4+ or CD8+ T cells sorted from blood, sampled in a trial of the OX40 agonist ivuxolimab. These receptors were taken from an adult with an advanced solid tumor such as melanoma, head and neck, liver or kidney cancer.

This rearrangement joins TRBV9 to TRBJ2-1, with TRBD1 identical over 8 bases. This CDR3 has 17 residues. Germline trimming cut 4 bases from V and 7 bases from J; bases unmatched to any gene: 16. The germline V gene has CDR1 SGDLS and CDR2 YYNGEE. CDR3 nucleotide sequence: TGTGCCAGCAGCTCATCTAGGACAGGGCGTTCGGGAAATGAGCAGTTCTTC. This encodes CASSSSRTGRSGNEQFF.

CDR3 sequence (DNA): TGTGCCAGCAGTCCCACAACAACAGGGCCGCCTGGAGAGACCCAGTACTTC. Its protein product is CASSPTTTGPPGETQYF. V is TRBV27 and J is TRBJ2-5; perhaps TRBD1 as D (6 bases). There are 17 residues in the CDR3. The V gene's germline CDR1 is MNHEY and CDR2 SMNVEV (reference sequence). The germline V and J ends were trimmed by 5 bases and 4 bases, with 23 bases remaining between them.

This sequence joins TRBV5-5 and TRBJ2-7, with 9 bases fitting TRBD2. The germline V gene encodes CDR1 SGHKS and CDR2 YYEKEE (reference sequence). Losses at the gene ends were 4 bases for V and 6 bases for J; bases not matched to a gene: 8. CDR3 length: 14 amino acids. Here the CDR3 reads CASSTGLATGEQYF. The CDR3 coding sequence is TGTGCCAGCAGCACCGGACTAGCGACGGGCGAGCAGTACTTC.

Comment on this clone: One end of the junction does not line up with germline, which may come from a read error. The CDR3 protein is CASSSSAGQHF. The CDR3 region has the DNA TGTGCCAGCAGCTCTTCGGCAGGTCAGCACTTC. The rearrangement links TRBV7-8 to TRBJ2-7, with no clear D. Germline CDR1 SGHVS, CDR2 FQNEAQ. The CDR3 has 11 residues.

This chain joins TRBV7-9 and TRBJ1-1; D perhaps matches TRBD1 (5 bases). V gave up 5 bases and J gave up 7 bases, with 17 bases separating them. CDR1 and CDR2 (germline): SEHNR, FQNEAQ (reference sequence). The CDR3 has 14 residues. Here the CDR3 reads CASSTGTPRGEAFF. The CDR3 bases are TGTGCCAGCAGCACCGGGACGCCAAGGGGTGAAGCTTTCTTT.

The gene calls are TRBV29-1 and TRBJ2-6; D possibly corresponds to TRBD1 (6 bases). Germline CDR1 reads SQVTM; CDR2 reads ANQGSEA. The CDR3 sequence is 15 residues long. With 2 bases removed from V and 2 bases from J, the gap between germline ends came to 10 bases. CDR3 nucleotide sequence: TGCAGCGTTGAAAACAGGGCCGCTGGGGCCAACGTCCTGACTTTC. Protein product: CSVENRAAGANVLTF. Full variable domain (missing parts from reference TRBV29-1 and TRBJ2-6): SAVISQKPSRDICQRGTSLTIQCQVDSQVTMMFWYRQQPGQSLTLIATANQGSEATYESGFVIDKFPISRPNLTFSTLTVSNMSPEDSSIYLCSVENRAAGANVLTFGAGSRLTVL.

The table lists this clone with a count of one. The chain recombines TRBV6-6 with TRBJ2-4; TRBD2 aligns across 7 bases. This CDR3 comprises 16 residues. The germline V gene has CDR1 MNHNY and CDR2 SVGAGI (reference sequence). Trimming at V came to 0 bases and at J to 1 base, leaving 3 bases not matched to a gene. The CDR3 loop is CASSYSGGSAKNIQYF. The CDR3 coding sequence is TGTGCCAGCAGTTACTCGGGGGGGAGTGCCAAAAACATTCAGTACTTC.

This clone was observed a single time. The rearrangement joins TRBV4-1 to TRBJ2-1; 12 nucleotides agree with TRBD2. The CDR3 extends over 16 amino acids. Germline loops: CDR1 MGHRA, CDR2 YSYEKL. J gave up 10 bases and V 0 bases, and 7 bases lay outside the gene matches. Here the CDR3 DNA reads TGCGCCAGCAGCCAAGAACCGGCTAGCGGGAGGGAAGAGCAGTTCTTC. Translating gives CASSQEPASGREEQFF.

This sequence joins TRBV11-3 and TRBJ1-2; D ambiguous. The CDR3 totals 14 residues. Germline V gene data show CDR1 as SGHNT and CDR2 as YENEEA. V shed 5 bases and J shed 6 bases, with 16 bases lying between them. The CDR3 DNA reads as TGTGCCAGCAGCCAAGACCGGGGAAGGGATGGCTACACCTTC. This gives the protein CASSQDRGRDGYTF.

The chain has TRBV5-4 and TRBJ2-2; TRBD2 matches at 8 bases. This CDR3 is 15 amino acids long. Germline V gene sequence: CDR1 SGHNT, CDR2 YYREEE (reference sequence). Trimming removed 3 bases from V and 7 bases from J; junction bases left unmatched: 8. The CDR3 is CASSSGLALDGELFF. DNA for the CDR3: TGTGCCAGCAGCTCCGGACTAGCCCTCGACGGGGAGCTGTTTTTT.

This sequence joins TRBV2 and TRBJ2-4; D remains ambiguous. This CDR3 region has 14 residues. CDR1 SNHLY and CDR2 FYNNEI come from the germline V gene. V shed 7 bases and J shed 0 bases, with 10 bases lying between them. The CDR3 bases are TGTGCCAGCACGGCCCGGCTAGCCAAAAACATTCAGTACTTC. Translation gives CASTARLAKNIQYF.

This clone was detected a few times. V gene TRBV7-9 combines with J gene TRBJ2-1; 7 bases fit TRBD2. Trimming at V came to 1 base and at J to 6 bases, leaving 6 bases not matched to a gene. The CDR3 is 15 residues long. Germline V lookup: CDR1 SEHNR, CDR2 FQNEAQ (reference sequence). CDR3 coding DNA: TGTGCCAGCAGCTTAGAGGCTAGGGAGGGCAATGAGCAGTTCTTC. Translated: CASSLEAREGNEQFF.

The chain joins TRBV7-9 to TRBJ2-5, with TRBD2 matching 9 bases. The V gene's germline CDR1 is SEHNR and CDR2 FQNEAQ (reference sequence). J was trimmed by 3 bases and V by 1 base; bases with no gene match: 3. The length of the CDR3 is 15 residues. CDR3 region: CASSLERGREETQYF. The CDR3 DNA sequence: TGTGCCAGCAGCTTAGAGCGCGGGAGGGAAGAGACCCAGTACTTC.

In DNA, the CDR3 is TGTGCCAGCAGCTTAGAAGCGGGAGGGCCATTCAATGAGCAGTTCTTC. Translating gives CASSLEAGGPFNEQFF. The gene calls are TRBV7-9 and TRBJ2-1, with 10 bases lining up with TRBD2. Germline V gene lookup returns CDR1 SEHNR and CDR2 FQNEAQ (reference sequence). The CDR3 loop spans 16 amino acids. V shed 1 base, J shed 6 bases, and the junction held 6 bases outside the gene matches.

DNA of the CDR3: TGTGCCAGCAGCTACACAGATACGCAGTATTTT. Translation: CASSYTDTQYF. The chain couples TRBV28 to TRBJ2-3, with D unclear. The V end lost 6 bases, the J end lost 2 bases, and 3 bases lay between the germline ends. Germline V gene sequence: CDR1 MDHEN, CDR2 SYDVKM. This CDR3 contains 11 residues.

The CDR3 region is CASSRQPQHF. CDR3 bases: TGTGCCAGCAGCAGGCAGCCCCAGCATTTT. This chain uses TRBV5-8 with TRBJ1-5; D is unresolved. V gave up 4 bases and J gave up 7 bases, with 3 bases separating them. Germline V gene lookup returns CDR1 SGHTS and CDR2 YDEGEE. The CDR3 has 10 amino acids.

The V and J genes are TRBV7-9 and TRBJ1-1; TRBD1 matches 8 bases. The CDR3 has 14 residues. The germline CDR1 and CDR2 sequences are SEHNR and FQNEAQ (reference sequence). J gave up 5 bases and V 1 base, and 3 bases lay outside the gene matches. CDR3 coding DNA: TGTGCCAGCAGCTTAGTACAGGGGGGGACTGAAGCTTTCTTT. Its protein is CASSLVQGGTEAFF. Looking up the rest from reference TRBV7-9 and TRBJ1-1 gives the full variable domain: DTGVSQNPRHKITKRGQNVTFRCDPISEHNRLYWYRQTLGQGPEFLTYFQNEAQLEKSRLLSDRFSAERPKGSFSTLEIQRTEQGDSAMYLCASSLVQGGTEAFFGQGTRLTVV.

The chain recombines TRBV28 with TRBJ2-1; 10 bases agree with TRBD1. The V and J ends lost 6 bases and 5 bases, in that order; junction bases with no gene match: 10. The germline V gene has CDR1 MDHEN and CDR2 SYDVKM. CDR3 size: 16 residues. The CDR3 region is CASSVRDRGMDNEQFF. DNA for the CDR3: TGTGCCAGCAGCGTACGGGACAGGGGCATGGACAATGAGCAGTTCTTC.

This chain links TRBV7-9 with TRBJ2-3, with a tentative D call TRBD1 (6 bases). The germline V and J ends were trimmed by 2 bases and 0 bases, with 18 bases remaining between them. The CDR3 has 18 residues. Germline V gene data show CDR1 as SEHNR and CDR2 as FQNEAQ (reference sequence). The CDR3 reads CASSLRPRTVQSTDTQYF. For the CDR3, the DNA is TGTGCCAGCAGCTTAAGACCGAGGACAGTTCAAAGCACAGATACGCAGTATTTT.

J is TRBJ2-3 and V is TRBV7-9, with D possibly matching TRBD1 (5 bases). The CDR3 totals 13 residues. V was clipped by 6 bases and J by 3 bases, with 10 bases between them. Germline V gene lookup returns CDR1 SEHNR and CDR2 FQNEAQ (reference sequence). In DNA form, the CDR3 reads TGTGCCAGCAGACCAGGGCGGACAGATACGCAGTATTTT. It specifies CASRPGRTDTQYF.

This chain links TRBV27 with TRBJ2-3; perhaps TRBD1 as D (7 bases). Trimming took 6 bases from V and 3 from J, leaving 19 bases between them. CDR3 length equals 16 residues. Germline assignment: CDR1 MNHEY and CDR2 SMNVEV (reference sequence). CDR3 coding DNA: TGTGCCAGCAGCCTCTCAGGGGGGAGGTGGACAGATACGCAGTATTTT. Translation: CASSLSGGRWTDTQYF.

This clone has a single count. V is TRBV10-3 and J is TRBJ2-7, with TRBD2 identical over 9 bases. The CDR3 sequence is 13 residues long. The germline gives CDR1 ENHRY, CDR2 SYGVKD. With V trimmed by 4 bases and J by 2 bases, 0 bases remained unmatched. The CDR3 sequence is CAISGTSAYEQYF. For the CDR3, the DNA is TGTGCCATCAGTGGGACTAGCGCCTACGAGCAGTACTTC.